This passage covers 32 T cell receptor beta chains from one sample sequenced in a study of shared clonotypes between healthy human individuals. Method: immunoSEQ multiplex PCR; TCRdb's copy keeps in-frame clones and lacks some. The top ten hold more than 0.5% of the sample, which has about 1 million clones, around 78% seen once. The specimen was memory CD4+ T cells from PBMCs. The subset was: CD45RA-negative fraction. These TCRs come from a man younger than 30 in good health. Some clones in this sample may be carry-over from other donors' samples.

This clone was counted between two and nine times. This chain links TRBV6-6 with TRBJ1-1, with 7 nucleotides matching TRBD1. Germline lookup yields CDR1 MNHNY and CDR2 SVGAGI (reference sequence). The CDR3 covers 14 residues. V lost 6 bases and J lost 4; bases outside the gene matches: 8. This CDR3 is CASSFSGGGTEAFF. The CDR3 coding sequence is TGTGCCAGCAGCTTCTCAGGGGGGGGCACTGAAGCTTTCTTT.

The chain is built from TRBV7-8 and TRBJ2-1, with a weak D call TRBD1 (5 bases). The germline V gene encodes CDR1 SGHVS and CDR2 FQNEAQ. This CDR3 region has 17 residues. Trimming took 2 bases from V and 3 from J, leaving 17 bases between them. CDR3 region: CASSLRRWQGGYNEQFF. CDR3 nucleotides: TGTGCCAGCAGCTTAAGGCGGTGGCAGGGCGGCTACAATGAGCAGTTCTTC.

V and J are TRBV18 and TRBJ1-5, with D maybe TRBD1 (5 bases). The V end was cut by 0 bases, the J end by 6 bases, with 9 bases between. Germline loops: CDR1 KGHSH, CDR2 LQKENI. The CDR3 loop spans 14 amino acids. Here the CDR3 DNA reads TGTGCCAGCTCACCACCGCCCGGGGGTCAGCCCCAGCATTTT. Protein: CASSPPPGGQPQHF. Filled out from reference TRBV18 and TRBJ1-5, the complete variable domain reads NAGVMQNPRHLVRRRGQEARLRCSPMKGHSHVYWYRQLPEEGLKFMVYLQKENIIDESGMPKERFSAEFPKEGPSILRIQQVVRGDSAAYFCASSPPPGGQPQHFGDGTRLSIL.

The chain carries TRBV18 and TRBJ2-7; 7 bases map to TRBD2. The germline V gene encodes CDR1 KGHSH and CDR2 LQKENI. V was pared by 5 bases and J by 3 bases, with 10 bases of the junction left unmatched. This CDR3 is 15 amino acids long. As DNA, the CDR3 is TGTGCCAGCTCATCCGCCGGGACTAAGATCTACGAGCAGTACTTC. This gives the protein CASSSAGTKIYEQYF.

This chain connects TRBV7-8 to TRBJ2-2; unclear D gene. Germline loops: CDR1 SGHVS, CDR2 FQNEAQ. This CDR3 is built from 14 residues. V shed 2 bases and J shed 2 bases, with 6 bases lying between them. DNA for the CDR3: TGTGCCAGCAGCTTACGGGTAAACACCGGGGAGCTGTTTTTT. Residues: CASSLRVNTGELFF. The complete variable domain, with remaining parts taken from reference TRBV7-8 and TRBJ2-2, reads GAGVSQSPRYKVAKRGQDVALRCDPISGHVSLFWYQQALGQGPEFLTYFQNEAQLDKSGLPSDRFFAERPEGSVSTLKIQRTQQEDSAVYLCASSLRVNTGELFFGEGSRLTVL.

This clone occurred many times. The chain has TRBV28 and TRBJ2-1; weak D call: TRBD2 (6 bases). Germline CDR1 is MDHEN and CDR2 is SYDVKM. Trimming cost V 0 bases and J 4 bases, with 16 bases left between them. This CDR3 is built from 17 residues. CDR3 sequence: CASSLWRDLMGYNEQFF. The CDR3, as DNA: TGTGCCAGCAGTTTATGGAGGGACTTGATGGGGTACAATGAGCAGTTCTTC.

The CDR3 region has the DNA TGCGCCAGCACCCAAAGGGAGTCAAGCGGATTAGGGGAGCAGTTCTTC. It codes for CASTQRESSGLGEQFF. The V and J genes are TRBV5-1 and TRBJ2-1; weak D call: TRBD2 (5 bases). There are 16 residues in the CDR3. Trimming stripped 6 bases from V and 10 bases from J, with 26 bases between. The germline CDR1 and CDR2 sequences are SGHRS and YFSETQ.

This sequence joins TRBV9 and TRBJ1-2, with a possible D match to TRBD1 (6 bases). The V gene's germline CDR1 is SGDLS and CDR2 YYNGEE. The CDR3 runs to 14 residues. Deletions cut 0 bases from V and 9 bases from J, with 15 bases between. The DNA of the CDR3 is TGTGCCAGCAGCGTAGACTTAGGGGGACGGAGCTACACCTTC. Residues: CASSVDLGGRSYTF.

This sequence joins TRBV2 and TRBJ2-3, with a possible D match to TRBD2 (5 bases). The ends were cut back, 5 bases at V and 6 bases at J, with 18 bases in the middle. The CDR3 covers 15 residues. Looked up from germline, CDR1 is SNHLY and CDR2 is FYNNEI. The CDR3 sequence: CASSLTGPPGDTQYF. The DNA for the CDR3 is TGTGCCAGCAGTCTAACTGGACCGCCGGGGGATACGCAGTATTTT.

The genes are TRBV11-2 and TRBJ2-5; D remains unclear. This CDR3 has 15 residues. V was pared by 4 bases and J by 3 bases, with 15 bases between. Germline-derived CDR1 and CDR2 are SGHAT and FQNNGV. The CDR3 is CASSSSRRYEETQYF. The CDR3, as DNA: TGTGCCAGCAGCTCGAGCAGGCGATATGAAGAGACCCAGTACTTC.

A single count supports this clone. V and J are TRBV4-1 and TRBJ1-2; no firm D call. The CDR3 totals 16 residues. V lost 0 bases and J lost 4, with 15 bases in between. The germline V gene has CDR1 MGHRA and CDR2 YSYEKL. The CDR3 DNA reads TGCGCCAGCAGCCAAGATCATGCAGGCAGATCCTATGGCTACACCTTC. Amino acids: CASSQDHAGRSYGYTF.

The gene calls are TRBV28 and TRBJ2-1; D gene uncertain. Between the trimmed V and J ends, which lost 1 base and 8 bases, there was a span of 12 bases. CDR1 is MDHEN and CDR2 is SYDVKM in the germline V gene. This CDR3 contains 14 residues. The CDR3 here is CASSLFENYYEQFF. DNA of the CDR3: TGTGCCAGCAGTTTATTCGAGAATTACTATGAGCAGTTCTTC.

This chain joins TRBV5-1 and TRBJ2-7, with 7 bases identical to TRBD2. Germline CDR1 is SGHRS and CDR2 is YFSETQ. CDR3 size: 14 residues. The V segment lost 1 base and the J segment 2 bases; nucleotides outside the gene matches: 3. In DNA form, the CDR3 reads TGCGCCAGCAGCTTGCGGGGGGAACCCTACGAGCAGTACTTC. Its protein is CASSLRGEPYEQYF.

In its sample, this clone was seen a few times. J is TRBJ1-2 and V is TRBV2; 9 bases agree with TRBD1. J was trimmed by 6 bases and V by 6 bases; bases with no gene match: 5. This CDR3 has 13 residues. The germline CDR1 and CDR2 sequences are SNHLY and FYNNEI. For the CDR3, the DNA is TGTGCCAGCAGCGGGACAGGGTGGGATGGCTACACCTTC. Amino acid sequence: CASSGTGWDGYTF.

This sequence joins TRBV18 and TRBJ2-1, with D perhaps assigned TRBD1 or TRBD2 (7 bases each). Germline loops: CDR1 KGHSH, CDR2 LQKENI. V was clipped by 5 bases and J by 9 bases, with 26 bases between them. The CDR3 extends over 17 amino acids. The CDR3 region has the DNA TGTGCCAGCTCAGCCACCGCACGGGACAGCGGGGAGGGTGAGCAGTTCTTC. Its protein is CASSATARDSGEGEQFF.

The chain joins TRBV28 to TRBJ2-7; 8 bases map to TRBD2. The CDR3 runs 15 residues. Per the germline V gene, CDR1 is MDHEN and CDR2 is SYDVKM. The V and J ends lost 2 bases and 6 bases, in that order; junction bases with no gene match: 9. The CDR3 DNA reads as TGTGCCAGCAGTTTAGCGGGAGGTCCCCTGGGCGAGCAGTACTTC. Amino acid sequence: CASSLAGGPLGEQYF. The complete variable domain, with remaining parts taken from reference TRBV28 and TRBJ2-7, reads DVKVTQSSRYLVKRTGEKVFLECVQDMDHENMFWYRQDPGLGLRLIYFSYDVKMKEKGDIPEGYSVSREKKERFSLILESASTNQTSMYLCASSLAGGPLGEQYFGPGTRLTVT.

This clone was counted at least ten times. This chain links TRBV28 with TRBJ1-3; no clear D gene. V was cut by 1 base and J by 10 bases, with 23 bases left in between. This CDR3 has 17 residues. Germline lookup yields CDR1 MDHEN and CDR2 SYDVKM. The CDR3 region is CASSLLGLRGTPGTIYF. In nucleotides, the CDR3 is TGTGCCAGCAGTTTATTGGGCCTGCGAGGCACACCAGGAACCATATATTTT. The full variable domain, its missing parts supplied by reference TRBV28 and TRBJ1-3, is DVKVTQSSRYLVKRTGEKVFLECVQDMDHENMFWYRQDPGLGLRLIYFSYDVKMKEKGDIPEGYSVSREKKERFSLILESASTNQTSMYLCASSLLGLRGTPGTIYFGEGSWLTVV.

The rearrangement joins TRBV7-3 to TRBJ2-1, with no clear D. V dropped 3 bases and J dropped 5 bases, with 11 bases sitting between them. Per germline, CDR1 SGHTA and CDR2 FQGTGA. The CDR3 has 14 residues. In DNA, the CDR3 is TGTGCCAGCAGCTTCCACCCGGAGAACAATGAGCAGTTCTTC. Encoded protein: CASSFHPENNEQFF.

The rearrangement uses TRBV5-1 and TRBJ2-3; tentatively, D is TRBD2 (6 bases). The CDR3 totals 14 residues. CDR1 is SGHRS, CDR2 YFSETQ, per germline. V gave up 3 bases and J gave up 7 bases, with 15 bases separating them. This CDR3 reads CASSYGLTRYTQYF. CDR3 in DNA: TGCGCCAGCAGCTACGGACTAACACGCTATACGCAGTATTTT. The full variable domain, its missing parts supplied by reference TRBV5-1 and TRBJ2-3, is KAGVTQTPRYLIKTRGQQVTLSCSPISGHRSVSWYQQTPGQGLQFLFEYFSETQRNKGNFPGRFSGRQFSNSRSEMNVSTLELGDSALYLCASSYGLTRYTQYFGPGTRLTVL.

The chain employs TRBV10-2 and TRBJ1-2; D gene ambiguous. The germline V gene has CDR1 WSHSY and CDR2 SAAADI. The CDR3 runs to 12 residues. The ends were cut back, 3 bases at V and 4 bases at J, with 6 bases in the middle. The CDR3 region is CASSDVSYGYTF. As DNA, the CDR3 is TGCGCCAGCAGTGACGTGAGCTATGGCTACACCTTC.

The genes are TRBV28 and TRBJ1-1; the D is unclear. This CDR3 region has 13 residues. Deletions cut 6 bases from V and 7 bases from J, with 15 bases between. Germline V gene data show CDR1 as MDHEN and CDR2 as SYDVKM. As DNA, the CDR3 is TGTGCCAGCAGAACTACACGGGAGCATGAAGCTTTCTTT. This translates into CASRTTREHEAFF.

On this clone: Other nucleotide sequences in the sample specify the same CDR3. The rearrangement joins TRBV28 to TRBJ2-7; 10 bases are shared with TRBD2. This CDR3 region has 15 residues. The trim removed 3 bases at V and 4 bases at J, leaving 6 bases unmatched. Germline V gives CDR1 MDHEN, CDR2 SYDVKM. The CDR3 is CASSFGGAGGYEQYF. The CDR3, as DNA: TGTGCCAGCAGTTTTGGTGGAGCGGGAGGGTACGAGCAGTACTTC.

This clone has at least ten counts. J is TRBJ1-2 and V is TRBV27; D is perhaps TRBD1 (5 bases). The CDR3 runs to 15 residues. The ends were cut back, 2 bases at V and 4 bases at J, with 14 bases in the middle. The V gene's germline CDR1 is MNHEY and CDR2 SMNVEV (reference sequence). The chain's CDR3 is CASSLRGSMSYGYTF. In DNA, the CDR3 is TGTGCCAGCAGTTTAAGGGGCAGCATGAGCTATGGCTACACCTTC.

This CDR3 is CSVVTGADTQYF. The CDR3 DNA is TGCAGCGTTGTGACGGGGGCCGATACGCAGTATTTT. V and J are TRBV29-1 and TRBJ2-3; D may match TRBD1 or TRBD2 (6 bases each). Germline V lookup: CDR1 SQVTM, CDR2 ANQGSEA. V was trimmed by 4 bases and J by 6 bases, leaving 11 bases between them. The CDR3 sequence is 12 residues long.

This clone appeared a single time. V gene TRBV11-2 combines with J gene TRBJ2-1, with D unresolved. This CDR3 is built from 13 residues. V was trimmed by 4 bases and J by 8 bases, leaving 12 bases between them. Germline CDR1 SGHAT, CDR2 FQNNGV. The chain's CDR3 is CASSSYRVHEQFF. CDR3 nucleotides: TGTGCCAGCAGCTCCTATAGGGTGCATGAGCAGTTCTTC.

Turning to this clone: Other DNA sequences from this sample encode an identical CDR3 as well. This chain joins TRBV18 and TRBJ1-5; D call uncertain. Deletions cut 3 bases from V and 5 bases from J, with 8 bases between. The V gene's germline CDR1 is KGHSH and CDR2 LQKENI. This CDR3 has 13 residues. The CDR3 is CASSPGEDQPQHF. CDR3 nucleotide sequence: TGTGCCAGCTCACCCGGGGAAGATCAGCCCCAGCATTTT.

The chain recombines TRBV19 with TRBJ2-5; a possible D gene is TRBD1 (5 bases). V lost 5 bases and J lost 2, with 9 bases in between. The CDR3 is 13 amino acids. CDR1 and CDR2 from the germline V gene are LNHDA and SQIVND (reference sequence). CDR3 loop: CASSLQGQETQYF. CDR3 in DNA: TGTGCCAGTAGTCTGCAGGGACAAGAGACCCAGTACTTC.

The chain employs TRBV2 and TRBJ2-3; 7 positions match TRBD2. Germline CDR1 reads SNHLY; CDR2 reads FYNNEI. J lost 7 bases, V lost 6 bases, and 7 bases had no gene match. The CDR3 extends over 13 amino acids. CDR3 loop: CASRRGSRNTQYF. The CDR3 DNA follows: TGTGCCAGCAGGCGGGGGAGTCGGAATACGCAGTATTTT.

The rearrangement joins TRBV14 to TRBJ1-1, with D perhaps matching TRBD1 (6 bases). The length of the CDR3 is 19 residues. V was trimmed by 1 base and J by 0 bases, leaving 21 bases between them. In germline, CDR1 is SGHDN, CDR2 FVKESK. CDR3 coding DNA: TGTGCCAGCAGCCAAGTTTACGGGGGGCGAGGGATTTTGAACACTGAAGCTTTCTTT. Protein product: CASSQVYGGRGILNTEAFF.

The V call is TRBV4-1, the J call TRBJ2-5; D perhaps matches TRBD1 (5 bases). V was clipped by 1 base and J by 2 bases, with 8 bases between them. Germline V lookup: CDR1 MGHRA, CDR2 YSYEKL. The CDR3 consists of 14 residues. The CDR3 spells CASSQGAGQETQYF. The CDR3 nucleotides read TGCGCCAGCAGCCAAGGGGCAGGGCAAGAGACCCAGTACTTC.

The sample holds many counts of this clone. V is TRBV5-1 and J is TRBJ1-4, with a possible D match to TRBD1 (5 bases). There are 14 residues in the CDR3. CDR1 and CDR2 (germline): SGHRS, YFSETQ. The V gene lost 4 bases and the J gene lost 8 bases, with 15 bases spanning the gap. The CDR3: CASSPRGSEEKLFF. CDR3 sequence (DNA): TGCGCCAGCAGCCCTAGGGGATCTGAAGAAAAACTGTTTTTT. Variable domain in full (rest from reference TRBV5-1 and TRBJ1-4): KAGVTQTPRYLIKTRGQQVTLSCSPISGHRSVSWYQQTPGQGLQFLFEYFSETQRNKGNFPGRFSGRQFSNSRSEMNVSTLELGDSALYLCASSPRGSEEKLFFGSGTQLSVL.

CDR3 loop: CASSGTSGSDNEQFF. The CDR3, as DNA: TGTGCCAGCAGCGGGACTAGCGGGAGTGACAATGAGCAGTTCTTC. The gene calls are TRBV2 and TRBJ2-1; 14 nucleotides match TRBD2. The CDR3 consists of 15 residues. CDR1 is SNHLY, CDR2 FYNNEI, per germline. V lost 6 bases, J lost 5 bases, and 3 bases stayed unmatched.